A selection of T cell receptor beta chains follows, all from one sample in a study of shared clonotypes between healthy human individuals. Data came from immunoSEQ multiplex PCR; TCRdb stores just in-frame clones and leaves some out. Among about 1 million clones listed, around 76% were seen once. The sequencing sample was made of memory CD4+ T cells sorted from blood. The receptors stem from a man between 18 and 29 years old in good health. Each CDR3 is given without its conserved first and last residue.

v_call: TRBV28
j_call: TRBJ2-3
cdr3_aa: ASSRPLSGRATDTQY

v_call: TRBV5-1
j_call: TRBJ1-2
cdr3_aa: ASSAGTGAYGYT

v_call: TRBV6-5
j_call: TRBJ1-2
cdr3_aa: ASSRGTSGSYT

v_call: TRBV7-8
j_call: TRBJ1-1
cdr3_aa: ASSGEQTTTEAF

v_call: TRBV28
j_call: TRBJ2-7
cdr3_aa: ASNPVYSTGIYEQY

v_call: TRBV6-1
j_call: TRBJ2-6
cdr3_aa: ASSEQASGANVLT

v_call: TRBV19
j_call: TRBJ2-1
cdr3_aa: ASSIHSGSTYNEQF

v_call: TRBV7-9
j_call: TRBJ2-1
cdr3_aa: ASSLEAINEQF

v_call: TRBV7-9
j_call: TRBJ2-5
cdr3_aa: ASSLRGYEDPAEVY

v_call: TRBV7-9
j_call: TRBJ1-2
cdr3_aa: ASSSQGIIYGYT

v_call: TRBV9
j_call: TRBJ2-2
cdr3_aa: ASSVRGGADTGELF

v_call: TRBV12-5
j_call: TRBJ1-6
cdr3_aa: ASGAGEGYSYNSPLH

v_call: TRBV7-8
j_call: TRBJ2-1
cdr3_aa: ATRSGTNPANEQF

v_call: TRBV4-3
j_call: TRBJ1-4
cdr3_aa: ASSSGSGKLF

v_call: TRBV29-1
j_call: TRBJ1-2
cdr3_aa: SVDHRGPTGYT

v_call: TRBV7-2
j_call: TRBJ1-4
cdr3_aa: ASSLSGRGEKLF

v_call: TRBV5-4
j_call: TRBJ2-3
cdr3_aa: ASSLIMDTQY

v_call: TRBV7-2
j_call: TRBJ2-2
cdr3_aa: ASSLIGSDTGELF

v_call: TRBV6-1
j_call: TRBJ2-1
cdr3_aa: ASRNSGSYGEQF

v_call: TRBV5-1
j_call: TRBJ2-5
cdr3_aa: ASSIEGQGGQETQY

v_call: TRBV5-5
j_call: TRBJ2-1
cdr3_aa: ASSSTRGVSYNEQF

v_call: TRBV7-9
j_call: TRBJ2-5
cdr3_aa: ASSPRTSGGILETQY

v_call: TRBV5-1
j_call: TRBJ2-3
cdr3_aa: ASKIGTGTDTQY

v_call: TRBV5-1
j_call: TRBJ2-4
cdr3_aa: ASSMDGTPKNIQY

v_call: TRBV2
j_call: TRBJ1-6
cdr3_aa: ASSELVGQGAAYNSPLH

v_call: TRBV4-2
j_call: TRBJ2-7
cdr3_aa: ASSQDWTTPMYEQY

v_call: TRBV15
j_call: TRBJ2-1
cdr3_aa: ATRAKRGSYNEQF

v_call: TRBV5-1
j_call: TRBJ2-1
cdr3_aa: ASGREGPYNEQF

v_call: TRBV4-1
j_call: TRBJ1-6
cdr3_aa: ASSQSGVEENNSPLH

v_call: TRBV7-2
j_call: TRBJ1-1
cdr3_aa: ASSLRGVAEAF

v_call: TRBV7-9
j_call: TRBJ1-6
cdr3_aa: ASRPGTGGSPLH

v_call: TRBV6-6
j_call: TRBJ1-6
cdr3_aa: ASSYSRDSPLH

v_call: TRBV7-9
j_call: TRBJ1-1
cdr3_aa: ASSLQGQGEAF

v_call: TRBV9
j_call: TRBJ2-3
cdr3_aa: ASSVGDLSTDTQY

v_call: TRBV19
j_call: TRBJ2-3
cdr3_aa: ASSIIGTASTDTQY

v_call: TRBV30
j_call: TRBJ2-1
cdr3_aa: AWSVRRSGGRHEQF

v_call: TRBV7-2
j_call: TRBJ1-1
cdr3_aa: ASSLVSEVNTEAF

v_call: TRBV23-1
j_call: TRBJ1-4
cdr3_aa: ASSQATATNEKLF

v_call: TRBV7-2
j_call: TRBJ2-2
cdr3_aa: ASSLRQGIITGELF

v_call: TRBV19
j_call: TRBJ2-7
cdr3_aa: ASSPRQGDTYEQY

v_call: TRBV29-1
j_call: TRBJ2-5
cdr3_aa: SVESGETQY

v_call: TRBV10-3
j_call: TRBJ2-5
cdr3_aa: AISAIPSEETQY

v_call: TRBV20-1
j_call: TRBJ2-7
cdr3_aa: SASNSNEQY

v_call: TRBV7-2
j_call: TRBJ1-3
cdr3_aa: ASSLAPGAGNTIY

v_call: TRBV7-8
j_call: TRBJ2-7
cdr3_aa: ASSEGGSGPYEQY

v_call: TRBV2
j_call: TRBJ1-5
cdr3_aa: ASSAGTGGWNQPQH

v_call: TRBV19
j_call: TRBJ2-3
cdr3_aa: ASPTSGHTDTQY

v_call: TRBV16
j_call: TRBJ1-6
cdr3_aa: ASSQSPGRLS

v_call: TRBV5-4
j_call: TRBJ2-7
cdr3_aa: ASSFTGSYEQY

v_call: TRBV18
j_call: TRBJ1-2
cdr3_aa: ASSVQDRGSGGYT

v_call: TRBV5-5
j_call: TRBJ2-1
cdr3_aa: ASSLGVNSYNEQF